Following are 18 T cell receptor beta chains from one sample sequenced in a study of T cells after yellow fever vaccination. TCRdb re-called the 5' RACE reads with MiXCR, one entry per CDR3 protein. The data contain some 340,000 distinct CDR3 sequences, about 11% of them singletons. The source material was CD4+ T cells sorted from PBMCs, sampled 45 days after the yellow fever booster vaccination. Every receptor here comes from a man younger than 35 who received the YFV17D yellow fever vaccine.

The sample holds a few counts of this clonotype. CDR3 in DNA: TGTGCCAGCAGCGGGGGGGCAGGGCAAGCAACTAATGAAAAACTGTTTTTT. Translating gives CASSGGAGQATNEKLFF. The rearrangement joins TRBV9 to TRBJ1-4; maybe TRBD1 (6 bases). Germline lookup yields CDR1 SGDLS and CDR2 YYNGEE. V was clipped by 3 bases and J by 0 bases, with 15 bases between them. The CDR3 sequence is 17 residues long.

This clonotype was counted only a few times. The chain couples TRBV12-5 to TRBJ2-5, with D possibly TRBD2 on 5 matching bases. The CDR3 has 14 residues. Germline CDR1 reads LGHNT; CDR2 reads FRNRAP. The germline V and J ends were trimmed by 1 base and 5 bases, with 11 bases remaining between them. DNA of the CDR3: TGTGCTAGTGGTTTGGGGGGAGATGAGGAGACCCAGTACTTC. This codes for CASGLGGDEETQYF. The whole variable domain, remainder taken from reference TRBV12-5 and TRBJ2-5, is DARVTQTPRHKVTEMGQEVTMRCQPILGHNTVFWYRQTMMQGLELLAYFRNRAPLDDSGMPKDRFSAEMPDATLATLKIQPSEPRDSAVYFCASGLGGDEETQYFGPGTRLLVL.

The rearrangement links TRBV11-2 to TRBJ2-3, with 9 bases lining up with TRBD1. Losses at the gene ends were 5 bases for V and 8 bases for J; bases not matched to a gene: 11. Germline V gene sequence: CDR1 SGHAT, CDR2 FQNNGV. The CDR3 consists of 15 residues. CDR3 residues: CASSGWTGEEGTQYF. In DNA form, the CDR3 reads TGTGCCAGCAGCGGGTGGACAGGGGAAGAAGGTACGCAGTATTTT.

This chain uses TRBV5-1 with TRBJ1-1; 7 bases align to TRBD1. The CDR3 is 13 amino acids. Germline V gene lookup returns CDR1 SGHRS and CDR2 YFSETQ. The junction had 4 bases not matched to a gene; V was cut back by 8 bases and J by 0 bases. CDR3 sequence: CASHGTVNTEAFF. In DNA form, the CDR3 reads TGCGCCAGTCACGGGACAGTGAACACTGAAGCTTTCTTT.

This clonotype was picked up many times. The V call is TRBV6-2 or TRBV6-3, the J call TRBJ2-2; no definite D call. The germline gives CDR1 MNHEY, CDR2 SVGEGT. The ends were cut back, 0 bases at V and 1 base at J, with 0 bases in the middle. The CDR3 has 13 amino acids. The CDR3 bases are TGTGCCAGCAGTTACTCGAACACCGGGGAGCTGTTTTTT. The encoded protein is CASSYSNTGELFF.

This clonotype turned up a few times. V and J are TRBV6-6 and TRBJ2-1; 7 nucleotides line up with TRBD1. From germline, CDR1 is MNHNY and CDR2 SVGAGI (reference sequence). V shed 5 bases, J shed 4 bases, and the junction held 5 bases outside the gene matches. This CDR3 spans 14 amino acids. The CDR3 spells CASSAGGDYNEQFF. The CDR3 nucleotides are TGTGCCAGCAGTGCAGGGGGAGATTACAATGAGCAGTTCTTC.

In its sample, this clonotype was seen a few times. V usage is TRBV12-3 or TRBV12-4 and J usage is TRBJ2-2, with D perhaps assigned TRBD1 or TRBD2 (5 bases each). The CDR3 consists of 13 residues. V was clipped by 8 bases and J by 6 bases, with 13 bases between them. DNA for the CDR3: TGTGCCAGCGGAAGAGGGGTGGCCGGGGAGCTGTTTTTT. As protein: CASGRGVAGELFF.

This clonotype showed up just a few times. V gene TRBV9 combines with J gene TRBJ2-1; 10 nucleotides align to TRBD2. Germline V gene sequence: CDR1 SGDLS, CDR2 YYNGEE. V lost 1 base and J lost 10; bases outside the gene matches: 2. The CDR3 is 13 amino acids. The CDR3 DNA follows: TGTGCCAGCAGCGTACTAGCGGGGGAGGAGCAGTTCTTC. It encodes CASSVLAGEEQFF.

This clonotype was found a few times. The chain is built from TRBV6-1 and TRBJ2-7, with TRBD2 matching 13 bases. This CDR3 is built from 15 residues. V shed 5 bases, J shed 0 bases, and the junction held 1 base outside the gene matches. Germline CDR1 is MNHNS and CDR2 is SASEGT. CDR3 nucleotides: TGTGCCAGCAGTTGGACTAGCGGGGGCTCCTACGAGCAGTACTTC. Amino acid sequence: CASSWTSGGSYEQYF.

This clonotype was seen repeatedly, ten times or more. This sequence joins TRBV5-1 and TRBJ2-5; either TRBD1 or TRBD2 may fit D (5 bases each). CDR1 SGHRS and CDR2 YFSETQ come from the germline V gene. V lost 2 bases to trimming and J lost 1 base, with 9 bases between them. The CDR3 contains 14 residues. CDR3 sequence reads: CASSFGGTQETQYF. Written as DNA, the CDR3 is TGCGCCAGCAGCTTTGGGGGAACCCAAGAGACCCAGTACTTC. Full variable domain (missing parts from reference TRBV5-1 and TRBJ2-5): KAGVTQTPRYLIKTRGQQVTLSCSPISGHRSVSWYQQTPGQGLQFLFEYFSETQRNKGNFPGRFSGRQFSNSRSEMNVSTLELGDSALYLCASSFGGTQETQYFGPGTRLLVL.

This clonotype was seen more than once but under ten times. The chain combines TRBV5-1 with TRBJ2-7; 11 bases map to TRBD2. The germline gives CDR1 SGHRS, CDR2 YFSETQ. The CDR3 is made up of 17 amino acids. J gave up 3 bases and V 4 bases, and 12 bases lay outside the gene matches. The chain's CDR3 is CASSRSLAGGPFYEQYF. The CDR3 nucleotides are TGCGCCAGCAGCCGATCTCTAGCGGGGGGTCCATTCTACGAGCAGTACTTC.

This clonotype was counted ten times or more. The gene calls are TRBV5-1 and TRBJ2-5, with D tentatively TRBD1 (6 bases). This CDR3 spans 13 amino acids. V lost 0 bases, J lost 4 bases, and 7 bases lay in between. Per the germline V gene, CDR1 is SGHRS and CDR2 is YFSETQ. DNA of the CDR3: TGCGCCAGCAGCTTGGAGGGGGTAGAGACCCAGTACTTC. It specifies CASSLEGVETQYF.

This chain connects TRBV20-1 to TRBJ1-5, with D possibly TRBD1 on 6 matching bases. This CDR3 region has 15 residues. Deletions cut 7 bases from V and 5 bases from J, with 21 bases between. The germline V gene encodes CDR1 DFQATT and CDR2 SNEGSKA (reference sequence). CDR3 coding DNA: TGCAGTGTTGAATCCGGAGGACAGTACTATCAGCCCCAGCATTTT. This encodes CSVESGGQYYQPQHF.

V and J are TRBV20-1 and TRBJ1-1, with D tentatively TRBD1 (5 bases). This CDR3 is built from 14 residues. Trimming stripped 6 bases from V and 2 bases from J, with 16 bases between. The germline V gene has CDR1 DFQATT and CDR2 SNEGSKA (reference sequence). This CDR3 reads CSAAGRVPNTEAFF. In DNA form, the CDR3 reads TGCAGTGCCGCAGGCAGGGTGCCAAACACTGAAGCTTTCTTT.

CDR3 bases: TGCAGTGCTAGACTGGGTGTCGAAGCTTTCTTT. Translating gives CSARLGVEAFF. V usage is TRBV20-1 and J usage is TRBJ1-1; D is ambiguous. The CDR3 length is 11 residues. CDR1 is DFQATT and CDR2 is SNEGSKA in the germline V gene (reference sequence). V shed 2 bases and J shed 8 bases, with 9 bases lying between them.

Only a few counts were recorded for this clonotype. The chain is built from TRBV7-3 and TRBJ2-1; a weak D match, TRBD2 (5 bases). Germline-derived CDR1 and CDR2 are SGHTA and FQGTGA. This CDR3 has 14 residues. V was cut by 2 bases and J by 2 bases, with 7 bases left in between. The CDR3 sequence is CASSLDGTYNEQFF. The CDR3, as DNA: TGTGCCAGCAGCTTAGACGGGACCTACAATGAGCAGTTCTTC.

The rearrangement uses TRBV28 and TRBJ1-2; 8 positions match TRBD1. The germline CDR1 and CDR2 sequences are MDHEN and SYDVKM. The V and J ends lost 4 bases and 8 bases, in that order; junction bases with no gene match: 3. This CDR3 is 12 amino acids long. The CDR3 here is CASSSPGGGYTF. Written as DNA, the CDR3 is TGTGCCAGCAGTTCCCCAGGGGGCGGCTACACCTTC.

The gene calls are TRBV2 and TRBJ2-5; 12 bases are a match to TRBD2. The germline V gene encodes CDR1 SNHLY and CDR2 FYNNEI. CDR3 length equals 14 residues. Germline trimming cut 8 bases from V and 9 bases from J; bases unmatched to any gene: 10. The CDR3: CASGGRLAGDPQYF. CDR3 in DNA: TGTGCCAGCGGGGGCCGACTAGCGGGGGATCCCCAGTACTTC.